The rows below give T cell receptor beta chains drawn from one sample of a study of a mutant IDH1 vaccine in newly diagnosed glioma. Sequenced by immunoSEQ multiplex PCR; TCRdb stores in-frame clones only, minus some. The sample holds around 82,000 clones; 82% are singletons and the top ten take less than 5.5%. Sequencing used PBMCs, obtained from a glioma patient treated with radiotherapy, temozolomide or both. All receptors derive from a man aged 40-49 years with glioma. Some clones in this sample may be carry-over from other donors' samples. The CDR3 runs from the conserved cysteine through the conserved F or W. D genes are given only for firm matches. The listing skips clone size in some rows; elsewhere it reads once, few, many or a size class.

cdr3_length	d_call	v_call	j_call	clone_size	cdr3_aa	cdr3_nt
16	TRBD2	TRBV7-2	TRBJ2-2	NA	CASSPLAGGNTGELFF	TGTGCCAGCAGCCCCCTAGCGGGGGGGAACACCGGGGAGCTGTTTTTT
14	NA	TRBV4-1	TRBJ2-7	NA	CASSQEHGNYIQYF	TGCGCCAGCAGCCAAGAACACGGAAACTATATCCAGTACTTC
18	NA	TRBV11-3	TRBJ2-7	NA	CASSPRRDRSLATYEQYF	TGTGCCAGCAGCCCCCGTCGGGACCGAAGCTTGGCTACCTACGAGCAGTACTTC
12	NA	TRBV6-6	TRBJ2-3	few	CASNGAITLQYF	TGTGCCAGCAACGGCGCAATCACGTTGCAGTATTTT
15	TRBD1	TRBV19	TRBJ1-6	NA	CASTGTGGLNSPLHF	TGTGCCAGTACCGGGACAGGGGGTCTTAATTCACCCCTCCACTTT
14	NA	TRBV7-2	TRBJ1-1	NA	CASSTWQGRTEAFF	TGTGCCAGCAGCACCTGGCAGGGAAGGACTGAAGCTTTCTTT
13	TRBD1	TRBV18	TRBJ1-4	few	CASHQGGNEKLFF	TGTGCCAGCCATCAGGGGGGAAATGAAAAACTGTTTTTT
14	NA	TRBV6-5	TRBJ2-7	NA	CASRDWQPPYEQYF	TGTGCCAGCAGGGACTGGCAACCTCCCTACGAGCAGTACTTC
11	NA	TRBV6-6	TRBJ1-1	NA	CASTSGSEAFF	TGTGCCAGCACCTCCGGGAGTGAAGCTTTCTTT
16	TRBD1	TRBV2	TRBJ1-1	NA	CASSGDRGGLNTEAFF	TGTGCCAGCAGTGGGGACAGGGGGGGGCTGAACACTGAAGCTTTCTTT
13	NA	TRBV6-5	TRBJ2-7	NA	CASSYLPSYEQYF	TGTGCCAGCAGTTACCTCCCGAGTTACGAGCAGTACTTC
16	TRBD2	TRBV9	TRBJ2-1	NA	CASGLAGRGSYNEQFF	TGTGCCAGCGGCCTAGCGGGGAGGGGCTCCTACAATGAGCAGTTCTTC